The TCR beta chain under discussion was sequenced for a study of blood T cells in healthy people across ages. Study-level results: Underestimates were what the diversity estimates from one million T cells were considered to be.

Sample-barcoded 5' priming and a J-beta primer mix drove a second PCR of roughly 7 to 11 cycles. A tag from a template-switch adaptor with 12 random nucleotides marked each cDNA molecule. TCRdb reprocessed the 5' RACE reads with MiXCR, giving one entry per CDR3 protein. This table holds over 550,000 distinct CDR3 sequences, about 28% found once. Staff drew roughly 10 milliliters of peripheral blood from each donor. As for this clonotype: No antigen is known for it.

The sequence was collected from a woman older than 75 in good health. Sequenced input: blood.

CDR3: CASNPFISHNEQFF. In DNA form, the CDR3 reads TGTGCCAGCAACCCATTTATTAGCCACAATGAGCAGTTCTTC. The chain couples TRBV28 to TRBJ2-1; D is ambiguous. V was pared by 7 bases and J by 5 bases, with 15 bases between. The CDR3 has 14 residues. CDR1 is MDHEN, CDR2 SYDVKM, per germline.